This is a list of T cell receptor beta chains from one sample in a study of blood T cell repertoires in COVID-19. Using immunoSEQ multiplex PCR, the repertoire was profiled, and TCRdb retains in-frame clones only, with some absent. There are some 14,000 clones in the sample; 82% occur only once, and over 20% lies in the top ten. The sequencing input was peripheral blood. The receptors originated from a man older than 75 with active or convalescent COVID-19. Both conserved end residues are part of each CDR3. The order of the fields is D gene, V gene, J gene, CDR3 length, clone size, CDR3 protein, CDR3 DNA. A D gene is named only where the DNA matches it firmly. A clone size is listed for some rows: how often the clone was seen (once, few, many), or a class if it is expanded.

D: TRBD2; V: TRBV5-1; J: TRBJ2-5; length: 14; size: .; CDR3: CASSLTSGQETQYF; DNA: TGCGCCAGCAGCTTGACTAGCGGCCAAGAGACCCAGTACTTC
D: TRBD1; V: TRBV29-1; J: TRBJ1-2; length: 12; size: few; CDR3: CTAYNRGLGYTF; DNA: TGCACCGCGTATAACAGGGGGCTTGGCTACACCTTC
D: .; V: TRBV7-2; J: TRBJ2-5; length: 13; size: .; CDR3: CASSLSLGETQYF; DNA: TGTGCCAGCAGCTTAAGCCTAGGCGAGACCCAGTACTTC
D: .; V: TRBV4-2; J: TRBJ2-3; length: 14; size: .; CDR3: CASSSAGTTDTQYF; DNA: TGTGCCAGCAGCTCAGCGGGTACCACAGATACGCAGTATTTT
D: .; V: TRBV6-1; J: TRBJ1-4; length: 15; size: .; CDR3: CASSEGGGSNEKLFF; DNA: TGTGCCAGCAGTGAAGGGGGGGGCTCTAATGAAAAACTGTTTTTT
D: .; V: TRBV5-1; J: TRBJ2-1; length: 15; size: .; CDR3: CASSLGGAQGNEQFF; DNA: TGCGCCAGCAGCTTGGGTGGGGCACAGGGTAATGAGCAGTTCTTC
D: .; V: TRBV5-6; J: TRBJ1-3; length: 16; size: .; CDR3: CASNLGAGALVDTIYF; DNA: TGTGCCAGCAACCTTGGGGCGGGGGCGTTGGTGGACACCATATATTTT
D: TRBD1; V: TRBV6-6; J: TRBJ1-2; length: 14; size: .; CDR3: CASGPTGESYGYTF; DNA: TGTGCCAGCGGCCCGACAGGGGAGAGCTATGGCTACACCTTC
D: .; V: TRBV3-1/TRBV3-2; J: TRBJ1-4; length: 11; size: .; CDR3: CATFGNEKLFF; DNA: TGTGCCACCTTCGGTAATGAAAAACTGTTTTTT
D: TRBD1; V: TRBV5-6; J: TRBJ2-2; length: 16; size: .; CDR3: CASSLSDRANTGELFF; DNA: TGTGCCAGCAGCTTGAGTGACAGGGCGAACACCGGGGAGCTGTTTTTT
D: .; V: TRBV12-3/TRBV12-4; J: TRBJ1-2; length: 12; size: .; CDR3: CASSFGGYGYTF; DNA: TGTGCCAGCAGTTTCGGGGGCTATGGCTACACCTTC
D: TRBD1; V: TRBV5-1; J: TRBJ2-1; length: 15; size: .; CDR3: CASSPGQGYYNEQFF; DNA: TGCGCCAGCAGCCCTGGACAGGGGTACTACAATGAGCAGTTCTTC
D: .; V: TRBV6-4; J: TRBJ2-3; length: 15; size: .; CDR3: CASSESTSSTDTQYF; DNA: TGTGCCAGCAGTGAGAGCACTTCTAGCACAGATACGCAGTATTTT
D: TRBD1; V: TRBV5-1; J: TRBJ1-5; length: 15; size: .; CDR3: CASSEQGNSNQPQHF; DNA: TGCGCCAGCAGCGAACAGGGGAATAGCAATCAGCCCCAGCATTTT
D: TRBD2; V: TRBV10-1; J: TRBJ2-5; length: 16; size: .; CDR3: CASSESCRTSGETQYF; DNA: TGCGCCAGCAGTGAGTCGTGTCGGACTAGTGGGGAGACCCAGTACTTC
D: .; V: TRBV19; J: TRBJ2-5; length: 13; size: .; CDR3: CASSPLEGGTYHF; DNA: TGTGCCAGTAGTCCTCTAGAAGGTGGGACATACCACTTC
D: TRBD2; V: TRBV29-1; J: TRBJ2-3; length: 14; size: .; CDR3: CSVATSSPQGTQYF; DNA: TGCAGCGTCGCGACTAGCAGCCCACAAGGTACGCAGTATTTT
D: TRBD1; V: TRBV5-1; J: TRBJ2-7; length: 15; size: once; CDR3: CASSLNSDRAYEQYF; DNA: TGCGCCAGCAGCCTGAACTCGGACAGGGCGTACGAGCAGTACTTC
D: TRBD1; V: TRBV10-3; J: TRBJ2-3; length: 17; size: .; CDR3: CAISETLGTGKTDTQYF; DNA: TGTGCCATCAGTGAGACCCTAGGGACAGGGAAGACAGATACGCAGTATTTT
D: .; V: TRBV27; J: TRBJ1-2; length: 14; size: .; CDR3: CASSLNRQTGGYTF; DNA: TGTGCCAGCAGTTTAAACCGACAGACAGGAGGCTACACCTTC
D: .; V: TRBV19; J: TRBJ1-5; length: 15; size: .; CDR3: CASRVQGYSNQPQHF; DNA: TGTGCCAGTAGGGTACAGGGATATAGCAATCAGCCCCAGCATTTT
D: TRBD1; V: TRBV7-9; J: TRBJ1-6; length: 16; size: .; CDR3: CASSLRGGQGASPLHF; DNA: TGTGCCAGCAGCCTAAGAGGGGGACAGGGAGCTTCACCCCTCCACTTT
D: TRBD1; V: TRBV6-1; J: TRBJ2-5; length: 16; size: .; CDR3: CASSENPRGLGETQYF; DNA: TGTGCCAGCAGTGAAAATCCCAGGGGGCTTGGGGAGACCCAGTACTTC
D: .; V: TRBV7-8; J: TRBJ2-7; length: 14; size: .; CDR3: CASSAVSKSYEQYF; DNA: TGTGCCAGCAGCGCAGTTTCCAAGTCCTACGAGCAGTACTTC
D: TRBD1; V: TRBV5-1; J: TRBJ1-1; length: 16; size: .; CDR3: CASSPGTGIEGTEAFF; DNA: TGCGCCAGCAGCCCGGGGACAGGGATCGAGGGTACTGAAGCTTTCTTT
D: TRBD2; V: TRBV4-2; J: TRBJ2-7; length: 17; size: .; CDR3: CASSQEMLAAVWYEQYF; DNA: TGTGCCAGCAGCCAAGAGATGCTAGCGGCGGTATGGTACGAGCAGTACTTC
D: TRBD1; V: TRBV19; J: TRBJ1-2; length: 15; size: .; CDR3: CASSIQHRGNYGYTF; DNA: TGTGCCAGTAGTATACAGCACAGGGGGAACTATGGCTACACCTTC
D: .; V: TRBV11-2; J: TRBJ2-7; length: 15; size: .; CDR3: CASSQVGRVDDEQYF; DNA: TGTGCCAGCAGCCAAGTTGGCAGGGTGGATGACGAGCAGTACTTC
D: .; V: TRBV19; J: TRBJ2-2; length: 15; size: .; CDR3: CASSLDQTRAGELFF; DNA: TGTGCCAGTAGTTTGGACCAAACGAGGGCCGGGGAGCTGTTTTTT
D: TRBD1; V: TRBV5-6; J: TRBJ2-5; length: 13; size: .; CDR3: CASSRDRVETQYF; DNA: TGTGCCAGCAGCCGGGACAGGGTAGAGACCCAGTACTTC
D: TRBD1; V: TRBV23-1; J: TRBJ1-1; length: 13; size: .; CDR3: CASKGQGRTEAFF; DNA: TGCGCCAGCAAGGGACAGGGTAGGACTGAAGCTTTCTTT
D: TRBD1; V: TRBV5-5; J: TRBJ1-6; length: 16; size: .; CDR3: CASSLVPTGWNSPLHF; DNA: TGTGCCAGCAGCTTGGTCCCGACAGGGTGGAACTCACCCCTCCACTTT
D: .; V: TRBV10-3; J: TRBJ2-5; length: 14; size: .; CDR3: CAISESQVQETQYF; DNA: TGTGCCATCAGTGAGTCACAAGTCCAAGAGACCCAGTACTTC
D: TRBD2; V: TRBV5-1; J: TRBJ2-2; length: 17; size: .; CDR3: CASRRTSGGQNTGELFF; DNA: TGCGCCAGCAGACGGACTAGCGGGGGCCAGAACACCGGGGAGCTGTTTTTT
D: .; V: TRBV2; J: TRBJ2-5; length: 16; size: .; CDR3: CASSGLGVAVQETQYF; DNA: TGTGCCAGCAGTGGTTTAGGGGTAGCGGTTCAAGAGACCCAGTACTTC
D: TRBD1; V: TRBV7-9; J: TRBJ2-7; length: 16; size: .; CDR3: CASSLAGTGTAYEQYF; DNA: TGTGCCAGCAGCTTAGCCGGGACAGGGACTGCTTACGAGCAGTACTTC
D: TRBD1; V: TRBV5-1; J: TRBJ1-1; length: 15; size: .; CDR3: CASSEQGQGETEAFF; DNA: TGCGCCAGCAGCGAGCAGGGACAGGGAGAGACTGAAGCTTTCTTT
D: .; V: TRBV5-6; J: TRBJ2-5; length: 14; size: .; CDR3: CASSFDTLQETQYF; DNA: TGTGCCAGCAGCTTCGACACACTCCAAGAGACCCAGTACTTC
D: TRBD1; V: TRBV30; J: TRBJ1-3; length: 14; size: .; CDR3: CAWSLRGPGNTIYF; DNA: TGTGCCTGGAGTCTCAGGGGGCCGGGAAACACCATATATTTT
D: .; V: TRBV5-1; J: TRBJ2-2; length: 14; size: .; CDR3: CASSFGRGTGELFF; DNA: TGCGCCAGCAGCTTCGGCAGGGGTACCGGGGAGCTGTTTTTT
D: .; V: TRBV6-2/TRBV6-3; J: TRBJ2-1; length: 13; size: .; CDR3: CASSYAGALEQFF; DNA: TGTGCCAGCAGTTATGCGGGGGCCCTTGAGCAGTTCTTC
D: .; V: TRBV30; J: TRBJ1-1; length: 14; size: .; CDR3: CAWSRQASGTEAFF; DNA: TGTGCCTGGAGTAGACAGGCCTCGGGCACTGAAGCTTTCTTT
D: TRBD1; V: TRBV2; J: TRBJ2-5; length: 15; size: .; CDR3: CASSRGQGNSETQYF; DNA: TGTGCCAGCAGCCGAGGACAGGGAAATTCGGAGACCCAGTACTTC
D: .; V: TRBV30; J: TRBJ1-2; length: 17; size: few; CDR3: CAWSGGRWEGLFYGYTF; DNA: TGTGCCTGGAGTGGGGGCCGTTGGGAGGGTTTATTCTATGGCTACACCTTC
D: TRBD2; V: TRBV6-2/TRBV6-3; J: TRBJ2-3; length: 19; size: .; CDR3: CASSLTARSGGGASDTQYF; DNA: TGTGCCAGCAGTCTGACCGCGCGGAGTGGCGGGGGGGCCTCAGATACGCAGTATTTT
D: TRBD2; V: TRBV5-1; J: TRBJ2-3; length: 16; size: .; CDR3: CASSPGLAGTPDTQYF; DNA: TGCGCCAGCAGCCCGGGACTAGCGGGGACCCCAGATACGCAGTATTTT
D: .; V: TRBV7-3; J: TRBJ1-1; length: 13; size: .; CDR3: CASSLRRGSEAFF; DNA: TGTGCCAGCAGCTTACGAAGGGGTTCAGAAGCTTTCTTT
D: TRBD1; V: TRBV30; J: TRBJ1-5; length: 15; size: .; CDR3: CAWSVRDRNGQPQHF; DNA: TGTGCCTGGAGTGTACGGGACAGGAATGGTCAGCCCCAGCATTTT
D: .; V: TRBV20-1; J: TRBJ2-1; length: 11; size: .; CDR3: CSAQTGTEQFF; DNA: TGCAGTGCCCAAACCGGGACAGAGCAGTTCTTC
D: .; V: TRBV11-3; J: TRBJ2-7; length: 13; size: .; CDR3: CASTHDDSYEQYF; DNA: TGTGCCAGCACCCACGACGACAGTTACGAGCAGTACTTC
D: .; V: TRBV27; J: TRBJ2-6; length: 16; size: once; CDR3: CASSLGRGSGANVLTF; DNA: TGTGCCAGCAGTTTGGGCAGGGGTTCTGGGGCCAACGTCCTGACTTTC
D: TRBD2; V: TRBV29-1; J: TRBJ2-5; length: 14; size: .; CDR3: CSVDLAGSQETQYF; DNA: TGCAGCGTTGACCTAGCGGGATCACAAGAGACCCAGTACTTC
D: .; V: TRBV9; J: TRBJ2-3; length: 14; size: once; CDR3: CASSTGLGADTQYF; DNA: TGTGCCAGCAGCACGGGACTGGGGGCAGATACGCAGTATTTT
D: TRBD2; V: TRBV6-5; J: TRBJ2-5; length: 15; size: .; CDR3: CASSLLGGGGETQYF; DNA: TGTGCCAGCAGCCTACTGGGCGGGGGAGGGGAGACCCAGTACTTC
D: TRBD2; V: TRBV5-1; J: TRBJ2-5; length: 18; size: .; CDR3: CASSLGLAGGPDQETQYF; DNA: TGCGCCAGCAGCTTGGGACTAGCGGGGGGGCCCGACCAAGAGACCCAGTACTTC
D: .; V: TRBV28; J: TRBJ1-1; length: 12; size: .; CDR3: CASSPPRAEAFF; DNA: TGTGCCAGCAGTCCCCCCCGGGCTGAAGCTTTCTTT
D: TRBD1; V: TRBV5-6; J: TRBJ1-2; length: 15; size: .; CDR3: CASSLRTGVGYGYTF; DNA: TGTGCCAGCAGCCTAAGGACAGGGGTCGGCTATGGCTACACCTTC
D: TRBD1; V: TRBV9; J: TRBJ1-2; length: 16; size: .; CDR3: CASSGAPRDRVGGYTF; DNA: TGTGCCAGCAGCGGCGCCCCCCGGGACAGGGTTGGTGGCTACACCTTC
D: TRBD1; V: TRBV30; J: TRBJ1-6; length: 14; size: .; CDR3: CAWKKGATNSPLHF; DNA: TGTGCCTGGAAAAAGGGGGCGACTAATTCACCCCTCCACTTT